Described below is a single TCR beta chain sequence and its context. Its antigen is unknown. The sample is drawn from a study of T cells expressing NK-cell markers. General study findings and limits: Over 5 donors carried dominant NKG2C+ clonotypes that made up roughly 1.0-7.0% of their CD8+ T cells.

Each CDR3 protein gets one entry in TCRdb, which reprocessed the 5' RACE reads and gives no DNA. The clone table shows some 450,000 distinct CDR3 sequences, with the ten largest holding about 7.3%. The CDR3 loop spans 13 amino acids. In germline, CDR1 is MNHEY, CDR2 SVGEGT. The V gene is TRBV6-2 or TRBV6-3, the J gene TRBJ1-5; the D gene TCRdb calls, TRBD1, cannot be checked with no DNA. The sample was blood T cells: a sorted CD56 or NKG2C T cell subset, CD4+ or CD8+ T cells, or bulk PBMC T cells (not recorded which). The sequence came from a woman between 18 and 70 years old in good health. The chain's CDR3 is CVSVTGSNQPQHF.